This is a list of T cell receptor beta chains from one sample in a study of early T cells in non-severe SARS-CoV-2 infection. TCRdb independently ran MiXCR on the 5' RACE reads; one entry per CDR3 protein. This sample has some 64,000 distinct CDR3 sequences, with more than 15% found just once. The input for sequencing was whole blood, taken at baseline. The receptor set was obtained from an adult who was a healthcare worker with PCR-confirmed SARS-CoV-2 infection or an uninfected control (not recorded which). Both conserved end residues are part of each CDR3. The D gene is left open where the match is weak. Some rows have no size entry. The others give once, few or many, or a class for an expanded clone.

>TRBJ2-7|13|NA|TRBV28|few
CASGGGDSYEQYF
TGTGCCAGCGGGGGGGGCGACTCCTACGAGCAGTACTTC
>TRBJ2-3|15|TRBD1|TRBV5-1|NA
CASSGTGTGLVTQYF
TGCGCCAGCAGCGGAACCGGGACAGGCCTGGTTACGCAGTATTTT
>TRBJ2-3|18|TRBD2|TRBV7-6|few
CASSHHGSGGLSTDTQYF
TGTGCCAGCAGCCACCACGGTAGCGGGGGGCTAAGCACAGATACGCAGTATTTT
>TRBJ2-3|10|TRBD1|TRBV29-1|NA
CSHTGGPEYF
TGCAGCCATACAGGGGGTCCTGAGTATTTT
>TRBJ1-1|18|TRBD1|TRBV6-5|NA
CASNYSPGTGGVNTEAFF
TGTGCCAGCAATTACTCGCCGGGGACAGGGGGCGTGAACACTGAAGCTTTCTTT
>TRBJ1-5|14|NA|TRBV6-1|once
CASTEMLGNQPQHF
TGTGCCAGCACCGAAATGTTGGGCAATCAGCCCCAGCATTTT
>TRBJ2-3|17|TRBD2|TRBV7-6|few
CASSPNPSGENTDTQYF
TGTGCCAGCAGCCCAAATCCTAGCGGGGAAAACACAGATACGCAGTATTTT
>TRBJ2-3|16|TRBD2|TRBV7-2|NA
CASSVTSGGRLDTQYF
TGTGCCAGCAGCGTAACTAGCGGGGGGCGGTTAGATACGCAGTATTTT
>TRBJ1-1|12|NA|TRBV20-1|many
CSAVPGATEAFF
TGCAGTGCTGTCCCGGGGGCGACTGAAGCTTTCTTT
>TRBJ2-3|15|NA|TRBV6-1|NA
CASSEGGARTDTQYF
TGTGCCAGCAGTGAAGGGGGGGCCCGCACAGATACGCAGTATTTT
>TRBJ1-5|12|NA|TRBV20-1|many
CSGQGVDQPQHF
TGCAGTGGGCAGGGTGTCGACCAGCCCCAGCATTTT
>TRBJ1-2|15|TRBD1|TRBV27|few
CASSLSKQGAGGYTF
TGTGCCAGCAGTTTATCGAAACAGGGGGCAGGAGGCTACACCTTC
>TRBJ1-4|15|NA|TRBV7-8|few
CASSPRTEVDEKLFF
TGTGCCAGCAGCCCCCGGACAGAGGTCGACGAAAAACTGTTTTTT
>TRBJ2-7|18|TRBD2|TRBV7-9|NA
CASSSVGRGTSGNYEQYF
TGTGCCAGCAGCTCAGTAGGGCGAGGGACTAGCGGGAACTACGAGCAGTACTTC
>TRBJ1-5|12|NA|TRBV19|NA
CASSPTPGPQHF
TGTGCCAGTAGTCCCACGCCGGGGCCCCAGCATTTT
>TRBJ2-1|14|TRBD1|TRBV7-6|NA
CASSLGQLYNEQFF
TGTGCCAGCAGCTTGGGACAGCTGTACAATGAGCAGTTCTTC
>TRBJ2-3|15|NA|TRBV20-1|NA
CSASRSGIYDDTQYF
TGCAGTGCTAGCCGCTCGGGCATCTACGATGATACGCAGTATTTT
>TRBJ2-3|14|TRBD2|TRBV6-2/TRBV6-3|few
CASRPGGPTDTQYF
TGTGCCAGCAGGCCGGGGGGTCCCACAGATACGCAGTATTTT
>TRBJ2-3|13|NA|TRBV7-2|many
CASSLMGTDTQYF
TGTGCCAGCAGCTTAATGGGTACAGATACGCAGTATTTT
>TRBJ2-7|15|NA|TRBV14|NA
CASSPQTGGGYEQYF
TGTGCCAGCAGCCCCCAGACAGGAGGGGGCTACGAGCAGTACTTC
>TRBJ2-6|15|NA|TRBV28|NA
CASSLTGAGANVLTF
TGTGCCAGCAGTTTAACGGGGGCTGGGGCCAACGTCCTGACTTTC
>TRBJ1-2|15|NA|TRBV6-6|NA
CASSNPPSEVAGYTF
TGTGCCAGCAGCAATCCTCCCTCCGAGGTTGCCGGCTACACCTTC
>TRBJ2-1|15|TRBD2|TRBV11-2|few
CASSDLAGSYNEQFF
TGTGCCAGCAGCGATCTAGCGGGCTCCTACAATGAGCAGTTCTTC
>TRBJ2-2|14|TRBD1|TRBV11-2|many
CASSQDRTNGELFF
TGTGCCAGCAGCCAGGACAGGACAAACGGGGAGCTGTTTTTT
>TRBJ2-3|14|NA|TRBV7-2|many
CASTVSSSTDTQYF
TGTGCCAGCACGGTATCATCTAGCACAGATACGCAGTATTTT
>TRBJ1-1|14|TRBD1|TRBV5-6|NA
CASRLQGLNTEAFF
TGTGCCAGCAGGTTACAGGGGCTGAACACTGAAGCTTTCTTT
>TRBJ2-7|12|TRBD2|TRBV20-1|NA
CSASGLAYEQYF
TGCAGTGCTTCGGGACTAGCTTACGAGCAGTACTTC
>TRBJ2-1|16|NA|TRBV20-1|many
CSARDYTAYSNNEQFF
TGCAGTGCTAGAGATTATACTGCCTATTCCAACAATGAGCAGTTCTTC
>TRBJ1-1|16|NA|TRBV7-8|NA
CASSLDVDRLNTEAFF
TGTGCCAGCAGCTTAGATGTTGACAGGTTGAACACTGAAGCTTTCTTT
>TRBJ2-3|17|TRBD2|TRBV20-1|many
CSAPPGLAGGGYDTQYF
TGCAGTGCCCCACCCGGACTAGCGGGAGGGGGATACGATACGCAGTATTTT
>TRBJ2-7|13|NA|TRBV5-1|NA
CASSLTSYYEQYF
TGCGCCAGCAGCTTGACCTCGTACTACGAGCAGTACTTC
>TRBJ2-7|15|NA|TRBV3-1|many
CASSQDKQIPYEQYF
TGTGCCAGCAGCCAAGACAAACAAATACCCTACGAGCAGTACTTC
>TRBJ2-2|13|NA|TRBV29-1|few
CSAARANTGELFF
TGCAGCGCCGCCAGAGCGAACACCGGGGAGCTGTTTTTT
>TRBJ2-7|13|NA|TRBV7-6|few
CASSPTQYYEQYF
TGTGCCAGCAGCCCCACCCAATACTACGAGCAGTACTTC
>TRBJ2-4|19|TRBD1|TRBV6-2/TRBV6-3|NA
CASSHGPLDRGIAKNIQYF
TGTGCCAGCAGTCACGGACCCCTGGACAGGGGAATAGCCAAAAACATTCAGTACTTC
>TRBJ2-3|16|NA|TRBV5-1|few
CASSLAAGRVTDTQYF
TGCGCCAGCAGCTTGGCGGCAGGGCGGGTCACAGATACGCAGTATTTT
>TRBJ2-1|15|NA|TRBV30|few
CACPGPTAKANEQFF
TGTGCCTGCCCGGGACCGACGGCCAAAGCTAATGAGCAGTTCTTC
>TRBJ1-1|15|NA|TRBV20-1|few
CSARFTGGGNTEAFF
TGCAGTGCTAGGTTTACCGGGGGCGGAAACACTGAAGCTTTCTTT
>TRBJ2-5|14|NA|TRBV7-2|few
CASSSTGWQETQYF
TGTGCCAGCAGCTCTACAGGGTGGCAAGAGACCCAGTACTTC
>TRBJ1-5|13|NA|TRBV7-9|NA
CASSQQGSQPQHF
TGTGCCAGCAGCCAACAGGGATCCCAGCCCCAGCATTTT
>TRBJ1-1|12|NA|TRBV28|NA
CASILLQGPAFF
TGTGCCAGCATTCTTTTACAGGGACCCGCTTTCTTT
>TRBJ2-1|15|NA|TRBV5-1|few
CASSLEGIRGNEQFF
TGCGCCAGCAGCTTAGAAGGGATTAGAGGCAATGAGCAGTTCTTC
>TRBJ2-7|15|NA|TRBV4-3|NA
CASSQDNRGRPEQYF
TGCGCCAGCAGCCAAGACAACCGGGGGCGGCCCGAGCAGTACTTC
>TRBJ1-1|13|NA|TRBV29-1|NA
CSGRMGGNTEAFF
TGCAGCGGTCGGATGGGAGGGAACACTGAAGCTTTCTTT
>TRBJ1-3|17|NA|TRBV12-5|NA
CASGQTGATSSGNTIYF
TGTGCTAGTGGTCAAACAGGAGCCACTAGCTCTGGAAACACCATATATTTT
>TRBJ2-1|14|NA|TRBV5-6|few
CASSPISSYNEQFF
TGTGCCAGCAGCCCTATCTCTTCCTACAATGAGCAGTTCTTC
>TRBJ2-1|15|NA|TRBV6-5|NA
CASSRAPDSYNEQFF
TGTGCCAGCAGTCGGGCCCCGGACTCCTACAATGAGCAGTTCTTC
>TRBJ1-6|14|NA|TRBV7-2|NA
CASSSKGVNSPLHF
TGTGCCAGCAGCTCAAAGGGGGTTAATTCACCCCTCCACTTT